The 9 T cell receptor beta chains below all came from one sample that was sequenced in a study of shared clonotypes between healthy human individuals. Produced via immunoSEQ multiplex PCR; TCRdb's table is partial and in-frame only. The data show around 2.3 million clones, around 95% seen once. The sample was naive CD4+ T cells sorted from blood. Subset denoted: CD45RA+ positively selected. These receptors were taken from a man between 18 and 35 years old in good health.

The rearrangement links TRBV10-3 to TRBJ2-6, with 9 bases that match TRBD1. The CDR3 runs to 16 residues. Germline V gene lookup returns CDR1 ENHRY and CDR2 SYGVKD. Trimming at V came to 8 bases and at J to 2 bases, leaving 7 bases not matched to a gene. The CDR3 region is CAIRDRVDPGANVLTF. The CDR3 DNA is TGTGCCATCCGGGACAGGGTTGATCCTGGGGCCAACGTCCTGACTTTC.

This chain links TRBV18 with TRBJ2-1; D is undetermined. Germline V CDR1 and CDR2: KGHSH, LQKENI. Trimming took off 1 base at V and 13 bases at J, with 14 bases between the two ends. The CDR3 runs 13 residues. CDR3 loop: CASSPLLEAPQFF. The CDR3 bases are TGTGCCAGCTCACCACTCCTTGAGGCCCCACAGTTCTTC.

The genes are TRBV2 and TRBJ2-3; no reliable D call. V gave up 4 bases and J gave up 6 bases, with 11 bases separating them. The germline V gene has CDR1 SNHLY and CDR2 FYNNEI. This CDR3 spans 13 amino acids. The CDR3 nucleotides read TGTGCCAGCAGTGTCTCCCGTAGGGATACGCAGTATTTT. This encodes CASSVSRRDTQYF.

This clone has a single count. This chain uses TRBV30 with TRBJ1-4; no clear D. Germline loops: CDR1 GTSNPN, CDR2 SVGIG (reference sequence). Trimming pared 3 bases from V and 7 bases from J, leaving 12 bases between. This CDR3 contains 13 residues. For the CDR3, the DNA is TGTGCCTGGAGGTCAGGCGGGATTGAAAAACTGTTTTTT. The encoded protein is CAWRSGGIEKLFF.

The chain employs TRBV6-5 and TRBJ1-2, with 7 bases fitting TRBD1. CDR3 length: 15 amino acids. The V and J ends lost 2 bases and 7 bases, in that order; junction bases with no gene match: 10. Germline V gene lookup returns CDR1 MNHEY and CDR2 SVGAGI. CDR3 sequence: CASSYKDRPRLGYTF. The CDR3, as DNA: TGTGCCAGCAGTTACAAGGACAGGCCCCGCCTTGGCTACACCTTC.

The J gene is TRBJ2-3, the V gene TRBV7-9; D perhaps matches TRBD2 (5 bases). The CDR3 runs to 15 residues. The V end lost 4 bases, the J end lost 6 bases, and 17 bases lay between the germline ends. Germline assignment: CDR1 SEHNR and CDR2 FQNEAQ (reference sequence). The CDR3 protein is CASSWTQEPRDTQYF. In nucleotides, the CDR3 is TGTGCCAGCAGCTGGACTCAGGAACCTAGGGATACGCAGTATTTT.

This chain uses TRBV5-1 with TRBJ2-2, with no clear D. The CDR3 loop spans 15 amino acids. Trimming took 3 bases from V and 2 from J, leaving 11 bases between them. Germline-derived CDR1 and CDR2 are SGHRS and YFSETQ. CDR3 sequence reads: CASSSSSSNTGELFF. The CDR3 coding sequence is TGCGCCAGCAGCTCTTCCTCCTCTAACACCGGGGAGCTGTTTTTT.

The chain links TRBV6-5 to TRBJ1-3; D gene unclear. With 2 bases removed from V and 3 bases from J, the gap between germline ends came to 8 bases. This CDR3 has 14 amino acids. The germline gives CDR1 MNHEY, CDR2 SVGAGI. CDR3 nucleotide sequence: TGTGCCAGCAGTTACGATGGGATTGGAAACACCATATATTTT. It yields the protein CASSYDGIGNTIYF.

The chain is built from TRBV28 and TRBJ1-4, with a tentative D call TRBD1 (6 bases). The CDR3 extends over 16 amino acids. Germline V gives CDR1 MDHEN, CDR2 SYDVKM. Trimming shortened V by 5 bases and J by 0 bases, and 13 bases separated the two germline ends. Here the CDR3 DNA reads TGTGCCAGCAGTCAACAGGGATATGCAACTAATGAAAAACTGTTTTTT. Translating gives CASSQQGYATNEKLFF.